This is a list of T cell receptor beta chains from one sample in a study of blood T cell repertoires in COVID-19. Profiled with immunoSEQ multiplex PCR; TCRdb holds only in-frame clones, not every one. The sample lists more than 250,000 clones; 87% were seen once. Sequenced material: PBMCs or T cells enriched from blood (not recorded which). These receptors all stem from a woman aged 40 to 55 who had recovered from COVID-19. The CDR3 runs from the conserved cysteine through the conserved F or W. The D gene is left open where the match is weak. Clone size is not always given. Where it is, it says once, few, many or a class for expanded clones.

>TRBJ2-5|once|TRBD2|TRBV7-2
TGTGCCAGCAGCTTAGATTCTAGCGGGAGGCAAGAGACCCAGTACTTC
CASSLDSSGRQETQYF
>TRBJ2-7|.|TRBD1|TRBV3-1/TRBV3-2
TGTGCCAGCAGCCGCCCGGGACAGGGGGCCCACGAGCAGTACTTC
CASSRPGQGAHEQYF
>TRBJ2-3|.|.|TRBV24-1
TGTGCCACCAGTGATACCTTAGCCGATACGCAGTATTTT
CATSDTLADTQYF
>TRBJ1-4|.|.|TRBV25-1
TGTGCCAGCCTCGGACAGAATAATGAAAAACTGTTTTTT
CASLGQNNEKLFF
>TRBJ1-2|.|TRBD1|TRBV28
TGTGCCAGCAGTTTGGTACAGGGGGTGGGCTATGGCTACACCTTC
CASSLVQGVGYGYTF
>TRBJ2-3|.|.|TRBV4-3
TGCGCCAGCAGCCAAAGGACCCTAGCGCTTCCTATCGCGCAGTATTTT
CASSQRTLALPIAQYF
>TRBJ2-3|.|TRBD2|TRBV6-5
TGTGCCACCAGAGATCAGGGACTACGCACAGATACGCAGTATTTT
CATRDQGLRTDTQYF
>TRBJ2-1|.|.|TRBV19
TGTGCCACTAGGGCTAGTTCAGTGCTATTGCAGTTCTTC
CATRASSVLLQFF
>TRBJ1-2|.|TRBD1|TRBV2
TGTGCCAGCGCCCCGGGACAGGGCGTTCGTGGCTACACCTTC
CASAPGQGVRGYTF
>TRBJ1-2|once|.|TRBV3-1/TRBV3-2
TGTGCCAGCAGCCGCGAGGGTATAGACTATGGCTACACCTTC
CASSREGIDYGYTF
>TRBJ1-4|once|TRBD1|TRBV2
TGTGCCAGCAGAGGACAGGGGTCCTCTAAAAAACTGTTTTTT
CASRGQGSSKKLFF
>TRBJ1-2|.|.|TRBV29-1
TGCAGCGTCGTGACAGACGGCTACACCTTC
CSVVTDGYTF
>TRBJ2-3|.|TRBD2|TRBV10-3
TGTGCCATCAGCCGGGGGGGTCCGGGAGGGGACACAGATACGCAGTATTTT
CAISRGGPGGDTDTQYF
>TRBJ2-6|.|.|TRBV18
TGTGCCAGCTCACTCCCATTGGGGCAGGGCAGAACTGGGGCCAACGTCCTGACTTTC
CASSLPLGQGRTGANVLTF
>TRBJ2-2|.|.|TRBV27
TGTGCCAGCAGTTTGTTGCGCACCGGGGAGCTGTTTTTT
CASSLLRTGELFF
>TRBJ2-7|few|TRBD1|TRBV27
TGTGCCAGCAGTTGGGGACAGGGGGCGAACGAGCAGTACTTC
CASSWGQGANEQYF
>TRBJ1-4|.|TRBD1|TRBV27
TGTGCCAGCAGGCCATTGACAGGGATTGTGGAAAAACTGTTTTTT
CASRPLTGIVEKLFF
>TRBJ1-5|few|.|TRBV19
TGTGCCAGTAGTCGACAGGTGAATCAGCCCCAGCATTTT
CASSRQVNQPQHF
>TRBJ1-2|once|TRBD1|TRBV30
TGTGCCTGGAGTGTAATACAGGGGGCCGGAGGCTACACCTTC
CAWSVIQGAGGYTF
>TRBJ1-6|.|.|TRBV19
TGTGCCAGTATCCTAGGGACTTATAATTCACCCCTCCACTTT
CASILGTYNSPLHF
>TRBJ2-7|.|TRBD2|TRBV11-2
TGTGCCAGCAGCACCCGGACTAGCGGGAGGTACGAGCAGTACTTC
CASSTRTSGRYEQYF
>TRBJ2-7|.|TRBD2|TRBV6-2/TRBV6-3
TGTGCCAGCAGCCCCCCGGGGCTAGCGGGCTACGAGCAGTACTTC
CASSPPGLAGYEQYF
>TRBJ2-1|.|.|TRBV3-1/TRBV3-2
TGTGCCAGCAGCCAGCCTAGCTACAATGAGCAGTTCTTC
CASSQPSYNEQFF
>TRBJ2-7|.|.|TRBV11-3
TGTGCCAGCAGCTTAGGGGCAGGCTCCTACGAGCAGTACTTC
CASSLGAGSYEQYF
>TRBJ2-1|.|TRBD2|TRBV7-9
TGTGCCAGCGGCGAGGGGACTAGCTTTTTCAATGAGCAGTTCTTC
CASGEGTSFFNEQFF
>TRBJ2-7|.|TRBD2|TRBV28
TGTGCCAGCAGTACTAGCGGGAGCAACCACTACTACGAGCAGTACTTC
CASSTSGSNHYYEQYF
>TRBJ1-3|.|.|TRBV7-6
TGTGCCAGCAGCTTAGATCGGTCCTCTGGAAACACCATATATTTT
CASSLDRSSGNTIYF
>TRBJ1-1|.|.|TRBV2
TGTGCCAGCAAAACAGGGATGGCTGAAGCTTTCTTT
CASKTGMAEAFF
>TRBJ1-4|.|.|TRBV7-2
TGTGCCAGCAGCTTTAGCGGGACTGATGAAAAACTGTTTTTT
CASSFSGTDEKLFF
>TRBJ1-5|.|TRBD1|TRBV11-2
TGTGCCAGCAGCGGCTTTGGAGGTGGTCAGGGGGTCAAGGCGCCCCAGCATTTT
CASSGFGGGQGVKAPQHF
>TRBJ1-2|.|TRBD1|TRBV12-3/TRBV12-4
TGTGCCAGCGTTCCCCTGACAGGGAACGGCTACACCTTC
CASVPLTGNGYTF
>TRBJ2-3|.|.|TRBV3-1/TRBV3-2
TGTGCCAGCAGCCTACGGCAGGCTACAGATACGCAGTATTTT
CASSLRQATDTQYF
>TRBJ1-5|.|TRBD1|TRBV7-2
TGTGCCAGCAGCCTCGGACAGGGGGGTCAGCCCCAGCATTTT
CASSLGQGGQPQHF
>TRBJ2-3|.|TRBD2|TRBV29-1
TGCAGCGTTACTAGCGGGAGGCTTGGCTTCACAGATACGCAGTATTTT
CSVTSGRLGFTDTQYF
>TRBJ1-5|.|TRBD1|TRBV11-2
TGTGCCAGCAGCCAGGGACAGAACAATCAGCCCCAGCATTTT
CASSQGQNNQPQHF
>TRBJ1-2|.|TRBD1|TRBV7-8
TGTGCCAGCAGCTTCCGGACAGGTAGCTATGGCTACACCTTC
CASSFRTGSYGYTF